This TCR beta chain was documented in a study of control samples from healthy donors and cancer patients. This clone appeared a single time. Unmatched junction bases numbered 1, after V lost 4 bases and J lost 1 base. Germline CDR1 MNHEY, CDR2 SVGAGI. The CDR3 totals 13 residues. Clones were sequenced by immunoSEQ multiplex PCR, and TCRdb holds only the in-frame ones, with some missing. The data contain about 110,000 clones, roughly 85% of them singletons. Sample: blood. This receptor was obtained from a woman between 45 and 60 years old in good health. The chain links TRBV6-5 to TRBJ2-7; 7 bases align to TRBD1. CDR3 loop: CASSLGQSYEQYF. CDR3 DNA: TGTGCCAGCAGTTTGGGACAGTCCTACGAGCAGTACTTC.